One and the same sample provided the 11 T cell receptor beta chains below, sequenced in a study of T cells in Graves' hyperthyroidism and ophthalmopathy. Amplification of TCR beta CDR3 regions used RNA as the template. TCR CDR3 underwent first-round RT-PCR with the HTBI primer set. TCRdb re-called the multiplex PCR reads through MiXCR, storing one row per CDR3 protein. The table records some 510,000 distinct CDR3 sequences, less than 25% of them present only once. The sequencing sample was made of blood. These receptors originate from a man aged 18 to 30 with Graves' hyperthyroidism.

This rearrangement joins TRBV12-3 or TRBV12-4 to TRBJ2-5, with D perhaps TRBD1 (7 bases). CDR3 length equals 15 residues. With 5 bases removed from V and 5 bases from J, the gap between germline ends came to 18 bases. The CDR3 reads CASSHQGEAGETQYF. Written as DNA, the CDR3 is TGTGCCAGCAGTCACCAGGGGGAGGCGGGTGAGACCCAGTACTTC.

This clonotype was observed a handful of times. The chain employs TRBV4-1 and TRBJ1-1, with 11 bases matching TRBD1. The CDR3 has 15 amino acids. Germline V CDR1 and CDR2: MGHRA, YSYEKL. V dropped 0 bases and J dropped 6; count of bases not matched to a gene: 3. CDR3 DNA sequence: TGCGCCAGCAGCCAAGATGGGACAGGGGGGTCTGAAGCTTTCTTT. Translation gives CASSQDGTGGSEAFF.

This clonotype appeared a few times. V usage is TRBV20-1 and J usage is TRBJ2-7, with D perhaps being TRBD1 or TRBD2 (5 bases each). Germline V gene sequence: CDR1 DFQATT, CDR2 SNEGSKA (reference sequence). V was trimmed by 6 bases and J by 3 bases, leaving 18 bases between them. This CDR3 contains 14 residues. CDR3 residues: CSAGAPWNNYEQYF. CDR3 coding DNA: TGCAGTGCCGGGGCCCCTTGGAACAACTACGAGCAGTACTTC.

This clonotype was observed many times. The CDR3 is CASGGGVSYEQYF. The CDR3, as DNA: TGTGCCAGCGGGGGGGGGGTCTCCTACGAGCAGTACTTC. The chain employs TRBV28 and TRBJ2-7, with 7 positions matching TRBD2. The CDR3 spans 13 residues. The germline V gene has CDR1 MDHEN and CDR2 SYDVKM. V was pared by 8 bases and J by 0 bases, with 4 bases of the junction left unmatched.

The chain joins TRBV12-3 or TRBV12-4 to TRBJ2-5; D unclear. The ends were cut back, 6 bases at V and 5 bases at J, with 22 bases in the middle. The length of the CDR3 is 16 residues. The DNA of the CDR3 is TGTGCCAGCAGCCTTGGTCGGTTTCAGGTAGAGGAGACCCAGTACTTC. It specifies CASSLGRFQVEETQYF.

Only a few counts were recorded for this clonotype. CDR3 bases: TGTGCCAGCAGCGGAGGGGGGTTGGGCAATCAGCCCCAGCATTTT. This sequence encodes CASSGGGLGNQPQHF. The V gene is TRBV3-1, the J gene TRBJ1-5; perhaps TRBD1 as D (6 bases). CDR3 size: 15 residues. Germline values: CDR1 LGHDT, CDR2 YNNKEL (reference sequence). V lost 5 bases, J lost 2 bases, and 13 bases lay in between.

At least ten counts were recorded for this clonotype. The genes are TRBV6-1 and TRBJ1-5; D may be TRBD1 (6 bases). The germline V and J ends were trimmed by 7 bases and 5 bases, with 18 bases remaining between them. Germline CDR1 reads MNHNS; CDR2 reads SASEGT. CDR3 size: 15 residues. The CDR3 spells CASTSSGQLHQPQHF. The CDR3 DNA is TGTGCCAGCACATCGTCCGGACAGCTCCATCAGCCCCAGCATTTT.

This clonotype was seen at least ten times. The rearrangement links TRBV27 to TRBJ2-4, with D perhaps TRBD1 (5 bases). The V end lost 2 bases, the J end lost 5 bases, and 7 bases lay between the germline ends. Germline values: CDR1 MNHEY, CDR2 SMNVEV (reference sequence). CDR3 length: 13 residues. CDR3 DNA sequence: TGTGCCAGCAGTTTAGACAGCCAAAACATTCAGTACTTC. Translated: CASSLDSQNIQYF.

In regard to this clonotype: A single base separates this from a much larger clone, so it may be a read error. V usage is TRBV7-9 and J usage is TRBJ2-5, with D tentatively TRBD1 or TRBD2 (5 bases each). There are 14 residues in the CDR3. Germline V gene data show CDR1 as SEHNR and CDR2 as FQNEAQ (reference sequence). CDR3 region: CASSFGQNGETKYF. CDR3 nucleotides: TGTGCCAGCAGCTTTGGACAAAACGGGGAGACCAAGTACTTC.

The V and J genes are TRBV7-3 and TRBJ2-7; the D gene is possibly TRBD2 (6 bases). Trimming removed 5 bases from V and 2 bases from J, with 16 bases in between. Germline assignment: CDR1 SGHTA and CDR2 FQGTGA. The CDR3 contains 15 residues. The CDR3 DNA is TGTGCCAGCAGCCCAGCCGGGGGAAAGGCCTACGAGCAGTACTTC. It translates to CASSPAGGKAYEQYF.

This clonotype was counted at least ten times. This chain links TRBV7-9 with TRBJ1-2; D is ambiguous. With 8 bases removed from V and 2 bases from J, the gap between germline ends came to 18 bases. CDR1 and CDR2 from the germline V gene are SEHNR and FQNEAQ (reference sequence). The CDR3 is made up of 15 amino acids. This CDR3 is CASHSVSEVNYGYTF. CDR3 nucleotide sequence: TGTGCCAGCCACTCTGTTTCCGAGGTGAACTATGGCTACACCTTC.